The TCR beta chain described here comes from a study of T cell responses to AZD1222 COVID-19 vaccine. Overall study results and limits: No day 14 peak samples; only post-peak repertoires were characterized. Spike regions recognized by vaccine-associated CD4 TCRs spanned the protein, led by 160-218 and 743-854.

Sequenced by immunoSEQ multiplex PCR; TCRdb stores in-frame clones only, minus some. The profile shows 75,000 to 85,000 clones, approximately 80% of them singletons. This clone was observed a few times. Its target is not known. The J segment lost 7 bases and the V segment lost 3 bases, leaving 10 bases of the junction unmatched. The CDR3 extends over 16 amino acids. Germline assignment: CDR1 KGHDR and CDR2 SFDVKD. The sequenced sample was peripheral blood, obtained 28 days after the second dose of the MenACWY control vaccine. The clonotype was recovered from an adult who received the MenACWY meningococcal vaccine as a control. The chain employs TRBV24-1 and TRBJ2-1, with TRBD2 matching over 8 bases. CDR3 amino acids: CATSDRAGGALNEQFF. The CDR3 DNA follows: TGTGCCACCAGTGATCGGGCCGGGGGGGCGCTAAATGAGCAGTTCTTC.